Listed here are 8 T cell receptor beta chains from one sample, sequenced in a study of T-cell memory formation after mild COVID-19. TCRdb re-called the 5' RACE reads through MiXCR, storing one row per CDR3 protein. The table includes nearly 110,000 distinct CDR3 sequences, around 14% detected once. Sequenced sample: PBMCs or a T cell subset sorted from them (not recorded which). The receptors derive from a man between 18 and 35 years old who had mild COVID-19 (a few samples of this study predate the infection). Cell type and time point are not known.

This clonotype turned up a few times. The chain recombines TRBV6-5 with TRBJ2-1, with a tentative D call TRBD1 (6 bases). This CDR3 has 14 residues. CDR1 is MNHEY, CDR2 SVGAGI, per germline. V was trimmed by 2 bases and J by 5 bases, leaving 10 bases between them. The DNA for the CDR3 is TGTGCCAGCAGTTACGTCCAGGGGCACAATGAGCAGTTCTTC. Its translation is CASSYVQGHNEQFF.

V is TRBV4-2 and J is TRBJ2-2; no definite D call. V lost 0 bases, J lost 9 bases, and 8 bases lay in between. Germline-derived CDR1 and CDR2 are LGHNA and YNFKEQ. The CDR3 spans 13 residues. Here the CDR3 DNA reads TGTGCCAGCAGCCAAGAAGAAGGGCGGGAGCTGTTTTTT. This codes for CASSQEEGRELFF.

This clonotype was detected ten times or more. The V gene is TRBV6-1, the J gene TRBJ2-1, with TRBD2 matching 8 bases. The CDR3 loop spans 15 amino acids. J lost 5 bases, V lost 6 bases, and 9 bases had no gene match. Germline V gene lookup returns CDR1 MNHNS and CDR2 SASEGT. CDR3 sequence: CASRIPGLDDNEQFF. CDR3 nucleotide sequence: TGTGCCAGCAGGATCCCGGGACTAGACGACAATGAGCAGTTCTTC.

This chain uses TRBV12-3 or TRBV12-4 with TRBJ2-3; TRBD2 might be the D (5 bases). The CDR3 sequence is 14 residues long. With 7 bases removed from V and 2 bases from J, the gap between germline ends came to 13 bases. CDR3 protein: CASTRPGITDTQYF. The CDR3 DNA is TGTGCCAGCACCAGACCGGGGATCACAGATACGCAGTATTTT.

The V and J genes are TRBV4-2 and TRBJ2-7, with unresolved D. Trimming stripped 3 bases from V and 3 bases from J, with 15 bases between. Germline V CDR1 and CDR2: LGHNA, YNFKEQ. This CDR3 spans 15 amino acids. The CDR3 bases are TGTGCCAGCAGCCAGGGGAATACCCTACTCTACGAGCAGTACTTC. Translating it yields CASSQGNTLLYEQYF.

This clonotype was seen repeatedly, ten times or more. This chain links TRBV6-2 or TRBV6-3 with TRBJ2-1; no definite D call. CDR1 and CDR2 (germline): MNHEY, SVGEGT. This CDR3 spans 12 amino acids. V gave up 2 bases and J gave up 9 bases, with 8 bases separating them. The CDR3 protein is CASSYLGSEQFF. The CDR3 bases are TGTGCCAGCAGTTACCTGGGCAGTGAGCAGTTCTTC.

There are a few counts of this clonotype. The CDR3 bases are TGCGCCAGCAGCCAAGTTATGGGACAGGCCCTCGGCCTAAACACTGAAGCTTTCTTT. Its protein is CASSQVMGQALGLNTEAFF. V gene TRBV4-3 combines with J gene TRBJ1-1, with TRBD1 matching over 8 bases. V dropped 1 base and J dropped 2; count of bases not matched to a gene: 15. CDR3 length equals 19 residues. CDR1 is LGHNA and CDR2 is YSLEER in the germline V gene.

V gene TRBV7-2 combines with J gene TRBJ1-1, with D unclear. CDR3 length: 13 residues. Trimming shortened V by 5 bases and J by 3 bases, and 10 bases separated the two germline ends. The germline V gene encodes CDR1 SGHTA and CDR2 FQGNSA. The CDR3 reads CASSPDLDTEAFF. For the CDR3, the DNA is TGTGCCAGCAGCCCAGATTTGGACACTGAAGCTTTCTTT. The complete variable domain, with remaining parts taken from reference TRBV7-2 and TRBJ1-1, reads GAGVSQSPSNKVTEKGKDVELRCDPISGHTALYWYRQSLGQGLEFLIYFQGNSAPDKSGLPSDRFSAERTGGSVSTLTIQRTQQEDSAVYLCASSPDLDTEAFFGQGTRLTVV.